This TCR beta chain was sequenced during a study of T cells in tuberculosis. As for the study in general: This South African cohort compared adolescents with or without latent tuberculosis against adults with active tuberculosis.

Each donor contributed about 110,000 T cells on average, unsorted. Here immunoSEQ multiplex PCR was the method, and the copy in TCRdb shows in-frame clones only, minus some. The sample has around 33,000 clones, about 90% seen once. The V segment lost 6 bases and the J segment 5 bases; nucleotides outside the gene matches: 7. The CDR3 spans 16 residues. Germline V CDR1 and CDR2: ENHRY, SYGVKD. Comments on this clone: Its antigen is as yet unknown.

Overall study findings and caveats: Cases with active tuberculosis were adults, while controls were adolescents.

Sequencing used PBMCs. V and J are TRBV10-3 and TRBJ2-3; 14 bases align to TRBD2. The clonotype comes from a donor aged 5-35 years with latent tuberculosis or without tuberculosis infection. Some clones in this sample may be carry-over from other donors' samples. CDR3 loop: CAIRAGLAGARDTQYF. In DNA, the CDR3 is TGTGCCATCAGAGCGGGACTAGCGGGAGCAAGAGATACGCAGTATTTT.